This record looks at one T cell receptor beta chain sequence and its context. The target antigen is unknown. Data came from immunoSEQ multiplex PCR; TCRdb stores just in-frame clones and leaves some out. The repertoire consists of 350,000 to 450,000 clones, with 92% occurring once and the leading ten covering roughly 3.9%. The sample belongs to a study of Ad26.COV2.S vaccination and SARS-CoV-2 variants. V was pared by 3 bases and J by 2 bases, with 3 bases of the junction left unmatched. This CDR3 is built from 14 residues. The germline V gene has CDR1 SGDLS and CDR2 YYNGEE. Points from the study as a whole: An underestimation of total T cell responses may have resulted from the TCR breadth and depth analyses.

The sequence was collected from a human donor who had recovered from COVID-19. The chain links TRBV9 to TRBJ2-3; 7 nucleotides line up with TRBD2. The starting material was peripheral blood, obtained after recovery from COVID-19. CDR3 amino acids: CASSATSPTDTQYF. In DNA, the CDR3 is TGTGCCAGCAGCGCGACTAGCCCCACAGATACGCAGTATTTT.